Below are 30 T cell receptor beta chains sequenced from a single sample in a study of Graves' ophthalmopathy and Graves' hyperthyroidism. Amplification of the TCR beta CDR3 regions used RNA transcripts (as template). RT-PCR in the first round used HTBI primers; a second-round multiplex PCR followed. TCRdb ran MiXCR on the multiplex PCR reads and lists one entry per CDR3 protein. The data show 200,000 to 250,000 distinct CDR3 sequences, 20% to 25% seen once. The material sequenced was peripheral blood. All receptors derive from a woman aged 45-65 years with Graves' ophthalmopathy.

This clonotype was picked up a small number of times. This may be a read error: a much more frequent sequence differs by one nucleotide. The rearrangement uses TRBV6-5 and TRBJ2-2; D gene unclear. In germline, CDR1 is MNHEY, CDR2 SVGAGI. Between the trimmed V and J ends, which lost 2 bases and 6 bases, there was a span of 13 bases. The CDR3 covers 15 residues. This CDR3 is CASSYRAEVAGELFF. The CDR3 DNA reads TGTGCCAGCAGTTACAGAGCAGAGGTTGCCGGGGAGCTGTTTTTT.

In this sample, this clonotype turned up many times. V usage is TRBV5-1 and J usage is TRBJ1-1; TRBD1 is a possible D gene (6 bases). This CDR3 has 16 amino acids. Germline loops: CDR1 SGHRS, CDR2 YFSETQ. Trimming took 4 bases from V and 0 from J, leaving 16 bases between them. The CDR3 sequence is CASSPGQLGVNTEAFF. The CDR3 DNA reads as TGCGCCAGCAGCCCCGGACAGCTGGGGGTGAACACTGAAGCTTTCTTT. Full variable domain (outside the CDR3, taken from reference TRBV5-1 and TRBJ1-1): KAGVTQTPRYLIKTRGQQVTLSCSPISGHRSVSWYQQTPGQGLQFLFEYFSETQRNKGNFPGRFSGRQFSNSRSEMNVSTLELGDSALYLCASSPGQLGVNTEAFFGQGTRLTVV.

This clonotype was recorded at least ten times. The genes are TRBV10-3 and TRBJ1-6, with D unclear. The germline V gene encodes CDR1 ENHRY and CDR2 SYGVKD. V lost 7 bases to trimming and J lost 10 bases, with 14 bases between them. The CDR3 length is 13 residues. The CDR3 protein is CAINKGPRSPLHF. The CDR3 DNA reads TGTGCCATCAACAAGGGCCCGAGATCACCCCTCCACTTT.

This chain uses TRBV5-1 with TRBJ1-1, with a weak D call TRBD1 (5 bases). The CDR3 has 15 amino acids. The germline V and J ends were trimmed by 0 bases and 4 bases, with 13 bases remaining between them. Per the germline V gene, CDR1 is SGHRS and CDR2 is YFSETQ. Here the CDR3 reads CASSLAGGLATEAFF. The CDR3 DNA follows: TGCGCCAGCAGCTTGGCCGGGGGTCTGGCCACTGAAGCTTTCTTT.

This clonotype was recorded at least ten times. The gene calls are TRBV7-9 and TRBJ2-7; 9 nucleotides line up with TRBD2. With 2 bases clipped from V and 2 bases from J, the junction kept 4 bases outside the gene matches. CDR3 length: 15 amino acids. The germline CDR1 and CDR2 sequences are SEHNR and FQNEAQ (reference sequence). CDR3 nucleotide sequence: TGTGCCAGCAGCTTAAGGACTAGCGCAGCCTACGAGCAGTACTTC. It yields the protein CASSLRTSAAYEQYF.

This clonotype was counted at least ten times. V gene TRBV5-1 combines with J gene TRBJ1-1; 7 nucleotides match TRBD1. CDR1 and CDR2 from the germline V gene are SGHRS and YFSETQ. V shed 7 bases and J 5 bases; nucleotides not matched to a gene: 8. The CDR3 is 13 amino acids. CDR3 loop: CASQDRAWTEAFF. CDR3 nucleotides: TGCGCCAGCCAAGACAGGGCCTGGACTGAAGCTTTCTTT.

This clonotype has only a few counts. Here the CDR3 reads CASERDTGELFF. CDR3 in DNA: TGTGCCAGCGAACGAGACACCGGGGAGCTGTTTTTT. V gene TRBV9 combines with J gene TRBJ2-2; D uncertain. This CDR3 has 12 amino acids. V was cut by 7 bases and J by 3 bases, with 7 bases left in between. Germline V CDR1 and CDR2: SGDLS, YYNGEE. Full variable domain (outside the CDR3, taken from reference TRBV9 and TRBJ2-2): DSGVTQTPKHLITATGQRVTLRCSPRSGDLSVYWYQQSLDQGLQFLIQYYNGEERAKGNILERFSAQQFPDLHSELNLSSLELGDSALYFCASERDTGELFFGEGSRLTVL.

In this sample, this clonotype turned up many times. This chain links TRBV19 with TRBJ1-5, with 9 bases that match TRBD1. This CDR3 is built from 15 residues. Germline CDR1 and CDR2: LNHDA and SQIVND (reference sequence). V trimming: 5 bases; J trimming: 4 bases; junction bases outside the gene matches: 6. CDR3 nucleotide sequence: TGTGCCAGTAGTTTCTCGGACAGGGGAAATCAGCCCCAGCATTTT. The encoded protein is CASSFSDRGNQPQHF.

The chain combines TRBV20-1 with TRBJ2-2, with D possibly matching TRBD1 (6 bases). Looked up from germline, CDR1 is DFQATT and CDR2 is SNEGSKA (reference sequence). V lost 6 bases and J 5 bases, leaving 25 bases between the germline ends. CDR3 length: 17 amino acids. The chain's CDR3 is CSARPHIGGPFTGELFF. CDR3 sequence (DNA): TGCAGTGCGAGGCCCCATATAGGGGGTCCCTTTACCGGGGAGCTGTTTTTT.

The chain has TRBV6-1 and TRBJ1-5; TRBD1 might be the D (5 bases). The CDR3 consists of 15 residues. In germline, CDR1 is MNHNS, CDR2 SASEGT. The V and J ends lost 2 bases and 4 bases respectively, with 12 bases between them. The DNA of the CDR3 is TGTGCCAGCAGTGAATCGGGGCAGCAGAATCAGCCCCAGCATTTT. It specifies CASSESGQQNQPQHF.

This clonotype showed up just a few times. The CDR3 region has the DNA TGTGCCAGCAGCCAAACCGGACAGTTGGACACTGAAGCTTTCTTT. It specifies CASSQTGQLDTEAFF. This chain uses TRBV11-2 with TRBJ1-1; D possibly corresponds to TRBD1 (6 bases). The V gene's germline CDR1 is SGHAT and CDR2 FQNNGV. The ends were cut back, 5 bases at V and 3 bases at J, with 16 bases in the middle. CDR3 size: 15 residues. The variable domain in full, completed from reference TRBV11-2 and TRBJ1-1, reads EAGVAQSPRYKIIEKRQSVAFWCNPISGHATLYWYQQILGQGPKLLIQFQNNGVVDDSQLPKDRFSAERLKGVDSTLKIQPAKLEDSAVYLCASSQTGQLDTEAFFGQGTRLTVV.

This clonotype was seen many times. Mismatch with germline at one junction end may stem from a read error. V and J are TRBV20-1 and TRBJ1-6; D is uncertain. Germline V lookup: CDR1 DFQATT, CDR2 SNEGSKA (reference sequence). This CDR3 comprises 14 residues. This CDR3 reads CSVRTGNNNSPLHF. In nucleotides, the CDR3 is TGCAGTGTTAGAACGGGAAACAATAATTCACCCCTCCACTTT.

J is TRBJ2-7 and V is TRBV20-1; TRBD2 matches 7 bases. CDR1 is DFQATT, CDR2 SNEGSKA, per germline (reference sequence). V lost 7 bases to trimming and J lost 5 bases; unmatched junction nucleotides: 8. The CDR3 covers 12 residues. The CDR3 DNA follows: TGCAGTGGTATTGGGAGGGCGAACGAGCAGTACTTC. It translates to CSGIGRANEQYF.

The chain is built from TRBV4-1 and TRBJ1-1; D ambiguous. Germline V gene data show CDR1 as MGHRA and CDR2 as YSYEKL. The CDR3 consists of 13 residues. V was pared by 1 base and J by 10 bases, with 13 bases between. This CDR3 is CASSQVPGSGAFF. CDR3 sequence (DNA): TGCGCCAGCAGCCAAGTCCCCGGCTCAGGAGCTTTCTTT.

This clonotype has ten or more counts. Here the CDR3 DNA reads TGCAGTGCTAGAGATAGGAGGACAGGGGACGAGCAGTACTTC. Its translation is CSARDRRTGDEQYF. V and J are TRBV20-1 and TRBJ2-7; 9 nucleotides match TRBD1. From germline, CDR1 is DFQATT and CDR2 SNEGSKA (reference sequence). The CDR3 sequence is 14 residues long. V trimming: 0 bases; J trimming: 5 bases; junction bases outside the gene matches: 5.

This clonotype was counted only a few times. It may be a read error: a sequence one base away is much more abundant. V usage is TRBV2 and J usage is TRBJ1-1; the match to TRBD1 covers 7 bases. V trimming: 8 bases; J trimming: 0 bases; junction bases outside the gene matches: 3. The CDR3 covers 13 residues. Germline-derived CDR1 and CDR2 are SNHLY and FYNNEI. Here the CDR3 reads CASGGQMNTEAFF. CDR3 nucleotide sequence: TGTGCCAGCGGGGGACAGATGAACACTGAAGCTTTCTTT.

The chain links TRBV28 to TRBJ1-5, with TRBD1 matching 7 bases. Per germline, CDR1 MDHEN and CDR2 SYDVKM. The length of the CDR3 is 14 residues. The V segment lost 6 bases and the J segment 2 bases; nucleotides outside the gene matches: 4. The chain's CDR3 is CASRTGYGNQPQHF. Here the CDR3 DNA reads TGTGCCAGCAGGACAGGGTACGGCAATCAGCCCCAGCATTTT.

This clonotype has at least ten counts. J is TRBJ2-7 and V is TRBV7-9; TRBD1 is a possible D gene (6 bases). The CDR3 totals 17 residues. The germline V gene has CDR1 SEHNR and CDR2 FQNEAQ (reference sequence). Trimming took off 8 bases at V and 3 bases at J, with 26 bases between the two ends. The CDR3 coding sequence is TGTGCCAGCGGACTCGGGGCCGTGCAGGGACAACACTACGAGCAGTACTTC. Translating gives CASGLGAVQGQHYEQYF.

V and J are TRBV28 and TRBJ2-5; 10 positions match TRBD1. The CDR3 contains 15 residues. Trimming cost V 5 bases and J 5 bases; bases outside gene matches: 8. Germline loops: CDR1 MDHEN, CDR2 SYDVKM. The CDR3 region is CASSVGQGLGETQYF. For the CDR3, the DNA is TGTGCCAGCAGTGTGGGACAGGGGCTAGGGGAGACCCAGTACTTC.

The table lists this clonotype with many counts. The V gene is TRBV5-1, the J gene TRBJ1-1; TRBD1 is a possible D gene (5 bases). Germline V lookup: CDR1 SGHRS, CDR2 YFSETQ. The CDR3 is made up of 15 amino acids. V lost 3 bases and J 1 base, leaving 13 bases between the germline ends. CDR3 nucleotide sequence: TGCGCCAGCAGCTGGGGGGGGAAAGGGAACACTGAAGCTTTCTTT. It is translated as CASSWGGKGNTEAFF.

This clonotype was found many times. This sequence joins TRBV6-5 and TRBJ1-2; 7 bases match TRBD1. Germline CDR1 reads MNHEY; CDR2 reads SVGAGI. The CDR3 length is 17 residues. V lost 2 bases to trimming and J lost 9 bases; unmatched junction nucleotides: 18. The CDR3 loop is CASSYRPTLRGRVSYTF. The CDR3 DNA reads as TGTGCCAGCAGTTACCGACCGACATTAAGGGGGCGTGTAAGCTACACCTTC.

This clonotype was picked up many times. The chain employs TRBV25-1 and TRBJ1-6; 9 bases line up with TRBD1. Per germline, CDR1 MGHDK and CDR2 SYGVNS. This CDR3 spans 13 amino acids. The V gene end was trimmed by 6 bases and the J gene end by 10 bases; junction bases not matched to a gene: 4. This CDR3 is CASSGTGRSPLHF. DNA of the CDR3: TGTGCCAGCAGCGGGACAGGGCGGTCACCCCTCCACTTT.

This clonotype was seen at least ten times. This chain links TRBV20-1 with TRBJ1-6; 7 nucleotides agree with TRBD1. CDR3 length: 13 residues. Germline lookup yields CDR1 DFQATT and CDR2 SNEGSKA (reference sequence). The junction had 4 bases not matched to a gene; V was cut back by 4 bases and J by 7 bases. The CDR3 loop reads CSAMGTANSPLHF. CDR3 bases: TGCAGTGCTATGGGGACAGCCAATTCACCCCTCCACTTT.

There are many counts of this clonotype. J is TRBJ2-1 and V is TRBV12-3 or TRBV12-4; D unclear. The CDR3 has 14 residues. Between the trimmed V and J ends, which lost 3 bases and 12 bases, there was a span of 18 bases. CDR3: CASSFRPYDAGQFF. DNA of the CDR3: TGTGCCAGCAGTTTTCGACCCTACGACGCCGGGCAGTTCTTC.

This clonotype was counted only a few times. The gene calls are TRBV12-3 or TRBV12-4 and TRBJ2-7; D is undetermined. V lost 6 bases and J 2 bases, leaving 11 bases between the germline ends. The CDR3 runs 13 residues. The CDR3 is CASRKTLTYEQYF. The CDR3 nucleotides are TGTGCCAGCAGGAAGACACTGACCTACGAGCAGTACTTC.

This chain uses TRBV12-3 or TRBV12-4 with TRBJ2-7, with 7 bases identical to TRBD1. CDR3 size: 15 residues. The V and J ends lost 4 bases and 4 bases, in that order; junction bases with no gene match: 10. Here the CDR3 reads CASSSYRGRSYEQYF. CDR3 coding DNA: TGTGCCAGCAGTTCCTACAGGGGCCGATCTTACGAGCAGTACTTC.

This clonotype was found many times. The V and J genes are TRBV10-2 and TRBJ2-5, with D possibly being TRBD2 (6 bases). The germline V and J ends were trimmed by 6 bases and 1 base, with 12 bases remaining between them. CDR1 is WSHSY and CDR2 is SAAADI in the germline V gene. The CDR3 covers 14 residues. CDR3 sequence reads: CASRFGRPQETQYF. As DNA, the CDR3 is TGCGCCAGCAGATTTGGGAGGCCCCAAGAGACCCAGTACTTC.

The sample holds many counts of this clonotype. The V gene is TRBV6-1, the J gene TRBJ2-2; perhaps TRBD2 as D (5 bases). V was shortened by 8 bases and J by 5 bases, with 9 bases between the two germline ends. The CDR3 has 12 amino acids. Per germline, CDR1 MNHNS and CDR2 SASEGT. The CDR3 DNA follows: TGTGCCAGCTGGCGAGGGACCGGGGAGCTGTTTTTT. Its translation: CASWRGTGELFF.

This clonotype was seen repeatedly, ten times or more. Being one base from a much bigger clone, this may be a read error. The V gene is TRBV2, the J gene TRBJ1-5; no definite D call. This CDR3 comprises 13 residues. Germline CDR1 SNHLY, CDR2 FYNNEI. CDR3 in amino acids: CAGSELSNQPQHF. For the CDR3, the DNA is TGTGCCGGCAGTGAGTTAAGCAATCAGCCCCAGCATTTT.

This chain joins TRBV19 and TRBJ2-5; 7 nucleotides line up with TRBD2. The CDR3 loop spans 16 amino acids. The ends lost 0 bases at V and 2 bases at J; junction bases unmatched: 6. CDR1 is LNHDA, CDR2 SQIVND, per germline (reference sequence). The CDR3 DNA sequence: TGTGCCAGTAGTATAGATCTGCTAGCGGAGCAAGAGACCCAGTACTTC. Translating it yields CASSIDLLAEQETQYF.